This T cell receptor beta chain was captured in a study of blood T cell repertoires in COVID-19. Study at large: Collection of acute and convalescent COVID-19 samples took place in the United States, Italy and Spain. The analysed material was cDNA or gDNA that came from T cells, B-cell-depleted T cells, or PBMCs.

How the authors handled the data: Estimation of nucleated cell counts was performed using reference gene primer amplification. Here immunoSEQ multiplex PCR was the method, and the copy in TCRdb shows in-frame clones only, minus some. From that table come the V and J calls and clone size; the DNA was used to work out D and trimming. This sample has approximately 400,000 clones; 81% occur once, and the top ten carry about 1.2%. CDR3 length: 17 residues. With 6 bases clipped from V and 8 bases from J, the junction kept 15 bases outside the gene matches. Germline CDR1 is SNHLY and CDR2 is FYNNEI. V is TRBV2 and J is TRBJ2-1, with 11 bases fitting TRBD2. Source material: peripheral blood. The receptor's source is a human donor with acute or convalescent COVID-19. The donor label of this sample is uncertain. CDR3 sequence (DNA): TGTGCCAGCAGCCAGGCACATCTAGCGGGAGGAGGGGATGAGCAGTTCTTC. Its protein product is CASSQAHLAGGGDEQFF.